The TCR beta chain under discussion was sequenced for a study of cytomegalovirus exposure and HLA in healthy donors. Looking at the study overall: It was reported in a later analysis that the same platform had been used for the 100 to 150 validation repertoires as for the 550 to 700 first-cohort repertoires.

Whole-study results and caveats: Through in vitro validation, three CMV-associated chains were shown to be specific for CMV antigens. The authors listed about 170 TCR beta chains as cytomegalovirus-associated.

Assay: immunoSEQ multiplex PCR; the TCRdb copy retains only in-frame clones and omits some. The sample carries about 120,000 clones, 85% recorded once. The donors were members of the validation cohort comprising some 120 subjects, separate from the approximately 710-subject first cohort. Of note for this clone: The antigen remains undetermined.

Sequencing was done on a sample of PBMCs. The sequence was obtained from a woman between 25 and 40 years old in good health and CMV-seronegative.

CDR3 coding DNA: TGTGCCAGCAGCCCGAGGCCGGCCGATAATTCACCCCTCCACTTT. Its translation: CASSPRPADNSPLHF. The chain links TRBV6-6 to TRBJ1-6; D call uncertain. Trimming left V 6 bases short and J 5 bases short, with 14 bases between. The germline CDR1 and CDR2 sequences are MNHNY and SVGAGI (reference sequence). The CDR3 totals 15 residues.